These 6 T cell receptor beta chains were sequenced from one sample in a study of tumor-infiltrating lymphocytes in primary liver carcinoma. Researchers drew blood RNA from unsorted whole blood and extracted germline DNA as well. Reverse transcription of approximately 0.55 ug total RNA with a constant-region primer produced TCR beta cDNA. Libraries covering TCR beta were generated through three nested multiplex PCR rounds (using a slightly modified ARM-PCR). Each of the first two PCR rounds ran approximately 10 cycles with TRBV1-TRBV30 forward and C-beta reverse primers. A single record per CDR3 protein comes from TCRdb applying MiXCR to the multiplex PCR reads. The table has 300,000 to 400,000 distinct CDR3 sequences, around three fifths seen once. Sequenced input: peripheral blood. The source of these receptors is a man in his forties with primary liver carcinoma and hepatitis B virus infection.

Details on this clonotype: Germline and junction disagree at one end, which may indicate a read error. The chain has TRBV4-1 and TRBJ1-2; D is unresolved. This CDR3 comprises 16 residues. In germline, CDR1 is MGHRA, CDR2 YSYEKL. CDR3 sequence (DNA): TGCGCCAGCATCCAAGATACTGGTAATTGGGGCTATGGCTACACCTTC. The encoded protein is CASIQDTGNWGYGYTF.

The genes are TRBV21-1 and TRBJ2-1; TRBD2, the table's D call, was not compared with the DNA. TRBV21-1 corresponds to a pseudogene. This CDR3 comprises 16 residues. This CDR3 reads CASSKRLASGSNEQFF. CDR3 DNA: TGTGCCAGCAGCAAAAGATTGGCTAGCGGGAGCAATGAGCAGTTCTTC.

Details on this clonotype: This may arise from a read error, as a much more abundant clone is one base away. This sequence joins TRBV5-5 and TRBJ2-2; 11 bases map to TRBD2. The CDR3 is 17 residues long. The J segment lost 5 bases and the V segment lost 2 bases, leaving 8 bases of the junction unmatched. CDR1 SGHKS and CDR2 YYEKEE come from the germline V gene (reference sequence). CDR3 nucleotide sequence: TGTGCCAGCAGCTTAATCACTAGCGGGAGTTTAACCGGGGAGCTGTTTTTT. Its protein is CASSLITSGSLTGELFF.

Remarks on this clonotype: Sequence at one end of the junction differs from germline and may be a read error. V and J are TRBV4-1 and TRBJ1-1; a possible D gene is TRBD1 (5 bases). CDR1 and CDR2 (germline): MGHRA, YSYEKL. This CDR3 has 14 amino acids. CDR3 region: CASSSSPGNTEVFF. The CDR3 nucleotides read TGCGCCAGCAGCTCCTCGCCAGGGAACACTGAAGTTTTCTTT.

CDR3 in DNA: TGCGCCAGCAGCTTGAGCGGGAGGGCCAGTGTGCAGTTCTTC. It translates to CASSLSGRASVQFF. The genes are TRBV5-1 and TRBJ2-1; 10 positions match TRBD2. This CDR3 has 14 residues. Per germline, CDR1 SGHRS and CDR2 YFSETQ. Trimming cost V 1 base and J 12 bases; bases outside gene matches: 7.

About this clonotype: Compared with germline, one end of the junction differs, possibly owing to a read error. The chain's CDR3 is CVSSYGVAYEQYF. The CDR3 coding sequence is TGTGTCAGCAGCTATGGGGTTGCCTACGAGCAGTACTTC. The genes are TRBV5-5 and TRBJ2-7, with D unresolved. Germline values: CDR1 SGHKS, CDR2 YYEKEE (reference sequence). This CDR3 contains 13 residues.